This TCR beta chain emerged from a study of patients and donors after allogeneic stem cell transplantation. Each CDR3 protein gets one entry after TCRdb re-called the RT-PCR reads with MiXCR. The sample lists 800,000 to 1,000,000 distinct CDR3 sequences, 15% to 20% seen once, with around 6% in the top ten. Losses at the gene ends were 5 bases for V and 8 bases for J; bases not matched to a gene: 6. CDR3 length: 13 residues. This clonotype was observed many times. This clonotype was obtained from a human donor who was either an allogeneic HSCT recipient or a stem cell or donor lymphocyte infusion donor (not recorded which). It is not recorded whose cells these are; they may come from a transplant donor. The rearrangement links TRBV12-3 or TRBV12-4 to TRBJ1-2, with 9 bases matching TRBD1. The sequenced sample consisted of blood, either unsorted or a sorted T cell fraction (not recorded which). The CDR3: CASSPTGGWGYTF. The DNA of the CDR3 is TGTGCCAGCAGTCCAACAGGGGGCTGGGGCTACACCTTC.